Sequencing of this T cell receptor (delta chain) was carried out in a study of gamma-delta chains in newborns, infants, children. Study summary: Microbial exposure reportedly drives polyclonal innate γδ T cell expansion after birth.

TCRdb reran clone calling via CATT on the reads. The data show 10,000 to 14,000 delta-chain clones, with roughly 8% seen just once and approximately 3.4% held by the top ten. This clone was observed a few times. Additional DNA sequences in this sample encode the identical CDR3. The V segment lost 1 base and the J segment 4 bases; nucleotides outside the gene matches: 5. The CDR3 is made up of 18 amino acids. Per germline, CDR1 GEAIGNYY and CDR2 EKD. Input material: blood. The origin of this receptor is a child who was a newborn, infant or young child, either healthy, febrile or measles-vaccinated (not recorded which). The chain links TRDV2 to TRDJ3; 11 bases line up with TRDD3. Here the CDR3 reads CACDTGGYATWDTRQMFF. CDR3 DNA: TGTGCCTGTGACACTGGGGGATACGCGACTTGGGACACCCGACAGATGTTTTTC.